This T cell receptor (beta chain) stems from a study of shared clonotypes between healthy human individuals. Study details: The people who gave samples were a couple of women and three men aged 18 to 49.

Donors, healthy HIV-negative adults, lacked recent acute infections or vaccinations. For this clone: The antigen is unknown.

Trimming cost V 2 bases and J 4 bases; bases outside gene matches: 13. This CDR3 has 17 amino acids. Germline V gene sequence: CDR1 SEHNR, CDR2 FQNEAQ (reference sequence). Regarding the study as a whole: Clonotypes not shared had lower generation probabilities than those common to all four donors.

This table comes from immunoSEQ multiplex PCR, and its TCRdb copy is limited to in-frame clones, with some not included. The sample holds about 2.3 million clones, 85% to 95% seen once. Sample: naive CD4+ T cells from PBMCs. This sample's subset: CD45RA+ positively selected. The source of this sequence is a man aged 18 to 35 in good health. Some clones in this sample may be carry-over from other donors' samples. This rearrangement joins TRBV7-9 to TRBJ2-7; 8 positions match TRBD1. CDR3 residues: CASSLSAGQGATYEQYF. DNA for the CDR3: TGTGCCAGCAGCTTATCGGCCGGTCAGGGGGCCACGTACGAGCAGTACTTC.